Below, 8 T cell receptor beta chains from the same sample are listed, as sequenced in a study of T cell repertoires in cytomegalovirus infection. These receptors' antigens are unknown. TCRdb re-derived calls from the reads in MiXCR, one entry per CDR3 protein. Of around 95,000 distinct CDR3 sequences in the sample, around 32% were seen once. This sample comprised CD8+ T cells from cultured PBMCs, obtained from culture after CMV antigen stimulation. Receptor source: a human donor in good health (CMV status not recorded). Some clones in this sample may be carry-over from other donors' samples.

This clonotype was seen at least ten times. This chain joins TRBV7-6 and TRBJ1-1; 11 bases align to TRBD1. V shed 3 bases, J shed 1 base, and the junction held 1 base outside the gene matches. CDR1 is SGHVS and CDR2 is FNYEAQ in the germline V gene. The CDR3 sequence is 15 residues long. The CDR3: CASSLGQGENTEAFF. The CDR3 coding sequence is TGTGCCAGCAGCTTGGGACAGGGGGAGAACACTGAAGCTTTCTTT.

The J gene is TRBJ2-7, the V gene TRBV14; D is possibly TRBD1 or TRBD2 (5 bases each). Germline CDR1 and CDR2: SGHDN and FVKESK. Trimming stripped 2 bases from V and 4 bases from J, with 15 bases between. The CDR3 spans 15 residues. CDR3 sequence: CASSQFGARFYEQYF. DNA of the CDR3: TGTGCCAGCAGCCAATTCGGGGCCCGATTTTACGAGCAGTACTTC.

V gene TRBV7-9 combines with J gene TRBJ2-3; 13 bases align to TRBD2. Germline CDR1 and CDR2: SEHNR and FQNEAQ (reference sequence). V shed 5 bases and J 5 bases; nucleotides not matched to a gene: 13. The CDR3 covers 18 residues. CDR3 in DNA: TGTGCCAGCAGCCCTGACGGACTAGCGGGGGACCGGAGAGATACGCAGTATTTT. Translating it yields CASSPDGLAGDRRDTQYF.

Many counts were recorded for this clonotype. The chain uses TRBV28 and TRBJ1-5; D call uncertain. V was shortened by 2 bases and J by 3 bases, with 8 bases between the two germline ends. From germline, CDR1 is MDHEN and CDR2 SYDVKM. This CDR3 contains 14 residues. For the CDR3, the DNA is TGTGCCAGCAGTTTAACCCTGGTCAATCAGCCCCAGCATTTT. It yields the protein CASSLTLVNQPQHF. Full variable domain (missing parts from reference TRBV28 and TRBJ1-5): DVKVTQSSRYLVKRTGEKVFLECVQDMDHENMFWYRQDPGLGLRLIYFSYDVKMKEKGDIPEGYSVSREKKERFSLILESASTNQTSMYLCASSLTLVNQPQHFGDGTRLSIL.

Only a few counts were recorded for this clonotype. CDR3 DNA sequence: TGTGCCAGCAGTTACTCGGGGGAGACCCAGTACTTC. Its protein is CASSYSGETQYF. The gene calls are TRBV6-5 and TRBJ2-5, with unresolved D. Germline V gene sequence: CDR1 MNHEY, CDR2 SVGAGI. Trimming left V 0 bases short and J 5 bases short, with 4 bases between. This CDR3 is 12 amino acids long.

CDR3 loop: CASSPRWRGGFQETQYF. CDR3 coding DNA: TGTGCCAGCAGTCCCAGGTGGCGCGGGGGTTTCCAAGAGACCCAGTACTTC. The chain combines TRBV12-3 or TRBV12-4 with TRBJ2-5, with 7 bases aligning to TRBD2. CDR3 length: 17 residues. Trimming took 5 bases from V and 1 from J; bases not matched to a gene: 13.

The rearrangement uses TRBV6-1 and TRBJ2-7, with 9 bases matching TRBD2. Germline CDR1 reads MNHNS; CDR2 reads SASEGT. Germline trimming cut 6 bases from V and 3 bases from J; bases unmatched to any gene: 12. The CDR3 length is 16 residues. The CDR3 nucleotides read TGTGCCAGCAGCTTAACGCTAGCGGGGTCAGGCTACGAGCAGTACTTC. Its translation is CASSLTLAGSGYEQYF.

The rearrangement uses TRBV11-2 and TRBJ1-2; D possibly corresponds to TRBD1 (5 bases). V lost 5 bases, J lost 5 bases, and 12 bases lay in between. The germline gives CDR1 SGHAT, CDR2 FQNNGV. The CDR3 has 13 residues. The CDR3 DNA reads as TGTGCCAGCAGCCTCGACAGCGAATATGGCTACACCTTC. The encoded protein is CASSLDSEYGYTF.